Listed below are T cell receptor beta chains from one sample, sequenced in a study of T cell responses to AZD1222 COVID-19 vaccine. Produced via immunoSEQ multiplex PCR; TCRdb's table is partial and in-frame only. Among over 100,000 clones listed, 86% were seen once. The sequenced sample was peripheral blood, obtained on day 0 of AZD1222 vaccination. These TCRs come from an adult in good health. Each CDR3 is given with its conserved first and last residue. D genes are given only for firm matches. Some rows mark clone size as missing; the rest say once, few, many or name a class of expanded clone.

v_gene	j_gene	d_gene	abundance	CDR3nt	CDR3aa
TRBV6-4	TRBJ2-3	TRBD2	-	TGTGCCAGCAGTGTGGGAGGCGGGAGAACAGATACGCAGTATTTT	CASSVGGGRTDTQYF
TRBV5-4	TRBJ1-1	-	-	TGTGCCAGCAGCTTGGGGGCAGGGGACACTGAAGCTTTCTTT	CASSLGAGDTEAFF
TRBV12-3/TRBV12-4	TRBJ1-5	-	few	TGTGCCAGCAGTTTAAATCAGCCCCAGCATTTT	CASSLNQPQHF
TRBV5-5	TRBJ1-2	-	-	TGTGCCAGCAGCTCCCCGACGGGGGACTATGGCTACACCTTC	CASSSPTGDYGYTF
TRBV6-4	TRBJ2-3	-	-	TGTGCCAGCAGTGACCTCACAGATACGCAGTATTTT	CASSDLTDTQYF
TRBV19	TRBJ2-5	TRBD2	-	TGTGCCAGTTCACGTTTATGGGGGAGGGAAGAGACCCAGTACTTC	CASSRLWGREETQYF
TRBV3-1/TRBV3-2	TRBJ1-6	-	once	TGTGCCAGCAGTCCCCTTAGTAATTCACCCCTCCACTTT	CASSPLSNSPLHF
TRBV14	TRBJ2-2	-	-	TGTGCCAGCAGCCATAATGGACGTCGTAAGGGCGGGGAGCTGTTTTTT	CASSHNGRRKGGELFF
TRBV12-3/TRBV12-4	TRBJ2-3	-	once	TGTGCCAGCAGTGGGTACCGTAGTGATACGCAGTATTTT	CASSGYRSDTQYF
TRBV29-1	TRBJ2-1	TRBD1	-	TGCAGCGCAGAAGGACAGGGGGCGCGAGAGCAGTTCTTC	CSAEGQGAREQFF
TRBV7-9	TRBJ2-3	TRBD2	-	TGTGCCAGCAGCTTGGAGCCAGCGGGGGCCGCAGATACGCAGTATTTT	CASSLEPAGAADTQYF
TRBV3-1/TRBV3-2	TRBJ1-1	-	once	TGTGCCAGCAGCCCCGGACTGAACACTGAAGCTTTCTTT	CASSPGLNTEAFF
TRBV6-5	TRBJ1-5	-	-	TGTGCCAGCAGCCGGGATAGCAATCAGCCCCAGCATTTT	CASSRDSNQPQHF
TRBV11-3	TRBJ2-1	-	once	TGTGCCAGCAGCTTGTCAGGGAACTCCTACAATGAGCAGTTCTTC	CASSLSGNSYNEQFF
TRBV5-4	TRBJ2-3	TRBD2	-	TGTGCCAGCAGCTTGGAACTAGCGGGAGCATCAGATACGCAGTATTTT	CASSLELAGASDTQYF
TRBV29-1	TRBJ1-2	TRBD1	-	TGCAGCGTAACGGACGAACAGGGGGTTGGATATGGCTACACCTTC	CSVTDEQGVGYGYTF
TRBV28	TRBJ2-2	-	-	TGTGCCAGCAGAGTTAACACCGGGGAGCTGTTTTTT	CASRVNTGELFF
TRBV5-6	TRBJ1-2	-	-	TGTGCCAGCAGCGCTAGATTTCGGGGGAGCTATGGCTACACCTTC	CASSARFRGSYGYTF
TRBV7-6	TRBJ2-1	-	-	TGTGCCAGCAGCTTAGTAGGGCGCTTGGGTTACAATGAGCAGTTCTTC	CASSLVGRLGYNEQFF
TRBV30	TRBJ2-3	-	-	TGTGCCTGTAGTACGGGGACTAGCACAGATACGCAGTATTTT	CACSTGTSTDTQYF
TRBV1	TRBJ2-1	-	-	TGCACCAGCAGCCAAGATGAGTCTAGCGGACTTAGGAGTGAGCAGTTCTTC	CTSSQDESSGLRSEQFF
TRBV29-1	TRBJ2-7	TRBD1	-	TGCAGCGTTGTACTCGACAGGGCATACGAGCAGTACTTC	CSVVLDRAYEQYF
TRBV5-1	TRBJ1-2	-	-	TGCGCCAGCAGCTTGGGGCAGGCAAACTATGGCTACACCTTC	CASSLGQANYGYTF
TRBV30	TRBJ2-3	-	once	TGTGCCTGGAGTGGTGGGATTAGCACAGATACGCAGTATTTT	CAWSGGISTDTQYF
TRBV19	TRBJ1-4	-	-	TGTGCCAGTAGTATAGAAGGGGCGGAAAAACTGTTTTTT	CASSIEGAEKLFF
TRBV19	TRBJ1-3	-	-	TGTGCCAGTAGTATAGTAGGGATGGCTGGAAACACCATATATTTT	CASSIVGMAGNTIYF
TRBV2	TRBJ1-5	-	-	TGTGCCAGTGGGAGACAGGTGAATAATCAGCCCCAGCATTTT	CASGRQVNNQPQHF
TRBV5-1	TRBJ1-6	-	-	TGCGCCAGCAGCCGCTCTGAAATAGTTCGTAATTCACCCCTCCACTTT	CASSRSEIVRNSPLHF
TRBV6-1	TRBJ1-5	-	-	TGTGCCAGCAGTGAAGGTTGGGGAAACGGCAATCAGCCCCAGCATTTT	CASSEGWGNGNQPQHF
TRBV7-9	TRBJ2-6	-	-	TGTGCCAGCAGCTCATTACGCCGCTCTGGGGCCAACGTCCTGACTTTC	CASSSLRRSGANVLTF
TRBV21-1	TRBJ1-1	-	-	TGTGCCAGCAGCAAAGTCTCCCTCACGGACACTGAAGCTTTCTTT	CASSKVSLTDTEAFF
TRBV11-2	TRBJ2-7	TRBD2	-	TGTGCCAGCAGCCGAAGAGGCGGGGGAGGCGACGAGCAGTACTTC	CASSRRGGGGDEQYF
TRBV18	TRBJ2-5	-	-	TGTGCCAGCTCACCACACCCCAGGGAAGAGACCCAGTACTTC	CASSPHPREETQYF
TRBV7-9	TRBJ1-5	-	once	TGTGCCAGCAGCTTAGGCCAGAGCAATCAGCCCCAGCATTTT	CASSLGQSNQPQHF
TRBV29-1	TRBJ1-2	-	once	TGCAGCGTTGAGGGGCCGACGGGCTATGGCTACACCTTC	CSVEGPTGYGYTF
TRBV29-1	TRBJ1-2	-	-	TGCAGCGTTGATAAGGACAGAGCCTATGGCTACACCTTC	CSVDKDRAYGYTF
TRBV27	TRBJ1-1	-	-	TGTGCCAGCAGTCACCTCATACAGGGTTTTCTGGGTGAAGCTTTCTTT	CASSHLIQGFLGEAFF
TRBV28	TRBJ1-6	-	-	TGTGCCAGCAGTCCGGGACACTATAATTCACCCCTCCACTTT	CASSPGHYNSPLHF
TRBV5-4	TRBJ2-4	TRBD1	few	TGTGCCAGCAGCGGGACAGGGGGCAAAAACATTCAGTACTTC	CASSGTGGKNIQYF